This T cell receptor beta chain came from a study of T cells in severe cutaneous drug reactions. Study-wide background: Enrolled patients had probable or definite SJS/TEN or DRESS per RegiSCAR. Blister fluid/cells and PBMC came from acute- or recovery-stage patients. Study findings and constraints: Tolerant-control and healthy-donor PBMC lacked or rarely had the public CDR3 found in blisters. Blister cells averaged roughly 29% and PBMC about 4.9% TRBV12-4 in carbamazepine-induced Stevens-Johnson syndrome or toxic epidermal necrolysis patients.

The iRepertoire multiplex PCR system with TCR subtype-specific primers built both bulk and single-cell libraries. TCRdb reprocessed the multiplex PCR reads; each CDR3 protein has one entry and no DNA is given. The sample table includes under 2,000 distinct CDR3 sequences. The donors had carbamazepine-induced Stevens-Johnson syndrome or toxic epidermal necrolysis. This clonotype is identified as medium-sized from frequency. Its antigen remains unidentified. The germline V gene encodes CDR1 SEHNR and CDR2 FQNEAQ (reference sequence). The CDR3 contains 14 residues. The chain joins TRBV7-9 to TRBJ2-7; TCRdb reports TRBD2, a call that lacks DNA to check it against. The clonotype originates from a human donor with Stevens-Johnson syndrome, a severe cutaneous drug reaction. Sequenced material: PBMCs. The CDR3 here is CASSFTSGSNEQYF.